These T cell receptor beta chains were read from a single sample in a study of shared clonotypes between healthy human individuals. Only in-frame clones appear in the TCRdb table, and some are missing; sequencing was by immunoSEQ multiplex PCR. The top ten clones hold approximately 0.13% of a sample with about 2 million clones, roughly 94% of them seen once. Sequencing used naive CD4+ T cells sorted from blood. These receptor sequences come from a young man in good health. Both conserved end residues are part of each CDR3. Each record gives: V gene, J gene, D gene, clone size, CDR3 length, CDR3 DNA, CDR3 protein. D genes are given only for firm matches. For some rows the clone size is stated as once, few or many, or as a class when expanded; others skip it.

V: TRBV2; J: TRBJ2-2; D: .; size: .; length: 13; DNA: TGTGCCAGCAGTGTAACAGCCACCGGGGAGCTGTTTTTT; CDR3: CASSVTATGELFF
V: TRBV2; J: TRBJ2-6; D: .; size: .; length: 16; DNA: TGTGCCAGCAGTTTGTCAGGAATCTCTGGGGCCAACGTCCTGACTTTC; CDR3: CASSLSGISGANVLTF
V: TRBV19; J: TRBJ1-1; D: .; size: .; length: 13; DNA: TGTGCCAGTACGGAGGGGTTTGGCGCTGAAGCTTTCTTT; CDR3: CASTEGFGAEAFF
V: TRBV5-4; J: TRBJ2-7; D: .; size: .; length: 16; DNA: TGTGCCAGCAGCTTGCGCATAGGGGGTAACTCCTACGAGCAGTACTTC; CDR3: CASSLRIGGNSYEQYF
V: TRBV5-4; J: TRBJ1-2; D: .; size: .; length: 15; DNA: TGTGCCAGCAAACGTTGGGGTAGGGAAGGAGAGGGCTACACCTTC; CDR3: CASKRWGREGEGYTF
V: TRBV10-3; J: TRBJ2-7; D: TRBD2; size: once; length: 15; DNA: TGTGCCATCAGTGAATTCACTAGCGGGAGTTACGAGCAGTACTTC; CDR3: CAISEFTSGSYEQYF
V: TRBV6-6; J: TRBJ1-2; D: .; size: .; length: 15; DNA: TGTGCCAGCAGCCACCACTCTGGGACCAACTATGGCTACACCTTC; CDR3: CASSHHSGTNYGYTF
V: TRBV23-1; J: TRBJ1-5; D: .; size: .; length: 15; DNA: TGCGCCAGCAGCCGCACAAGGGGTAGCAATCAGCCCCAGCATTTT; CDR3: CASSRTRGSNQPQHF
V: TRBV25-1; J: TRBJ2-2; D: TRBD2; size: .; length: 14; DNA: TGTGCCAGCGGACTAGCGGGGAGCTCCGGGGAGCTGTTTTTT; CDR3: CASGLAGSSGELFF
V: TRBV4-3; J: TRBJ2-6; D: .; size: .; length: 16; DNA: TGCGCCAGCAGCCAAGCGTCAGGGTCTGGGGCCAACGTCCTGACTTTC; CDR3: CASSQASGSGANVLTF
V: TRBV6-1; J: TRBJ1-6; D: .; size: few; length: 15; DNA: TGTGCCAGCAGTGAAGGGAGCTCCTATAATTCACCCCTCCACTTT; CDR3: CASSEGSSYNSPLHF
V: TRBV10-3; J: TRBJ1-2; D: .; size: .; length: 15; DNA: TGTGCCATCAGTGAATTTGGGGGGCAGGACTATGGCTACACCTTC; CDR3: CAISEFGGQDYGYTF
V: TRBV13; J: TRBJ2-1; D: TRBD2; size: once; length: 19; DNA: TGTGCCAGCAGCCCCTCTGAGTATGGGCTAGCGGGAGACAAGGATGAGCAGTTCTTC; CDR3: CASSPSEYGLAGDKDEQFF
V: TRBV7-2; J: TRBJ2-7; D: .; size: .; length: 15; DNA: TGTGCCAGCAGCTTTTCTGGCTCCCTTACCTACGAGCAGTACTTC; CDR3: CASSFSGSLTYEQYF
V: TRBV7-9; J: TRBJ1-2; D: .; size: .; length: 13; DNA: TGTGCCAGCAGCTTATGGGAAGGGGACGGCTACACCTTC; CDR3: CASSLWEGDGYTF
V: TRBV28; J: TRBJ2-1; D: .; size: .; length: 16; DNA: TGTGCCAGCAGTTTACCCGACACCCTTGGCGGTAATGAGCAGTTCTTC; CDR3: CASSLPDTLGGNEQFF
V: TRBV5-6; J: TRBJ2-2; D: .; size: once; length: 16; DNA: TGTGCCAGCAGCTTGGCCGCGGGAATGAGGACCGGGGAGCTGTTTTTT; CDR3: CASSLAAGMRTGELFF
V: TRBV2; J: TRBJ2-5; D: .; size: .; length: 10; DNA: TGTGCCAGCAGTGTACAGACCCAGTACTTC; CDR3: CASSVQTQYF
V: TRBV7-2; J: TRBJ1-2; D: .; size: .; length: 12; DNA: TGTGCCAGCAGCCGGGACACGCGTGGCTACACCTTC; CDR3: CASSRDTRGYTF
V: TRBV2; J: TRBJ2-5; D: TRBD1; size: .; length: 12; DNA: TGTGCCAGCTCTTGGACAGGGGAGGCCCAGTACTTC; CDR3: CASSWTGEAQYF
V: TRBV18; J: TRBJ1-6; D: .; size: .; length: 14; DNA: TGTGCCAGCTCACCGGGCAGAGACCATTCACCCCTCCACTTT; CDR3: CASSPGRDHSPLHF
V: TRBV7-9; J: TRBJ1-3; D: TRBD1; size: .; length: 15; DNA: TGTGCCAGCAGCCCGGGACAGAGCTCTGGAAACACCATATATTTT; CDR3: CASSPGQSSGNTIYF
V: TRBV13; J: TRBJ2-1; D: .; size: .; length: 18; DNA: TGTGCCAGCAGCTTAAGGTTTGGAGGGCGAGGTGGGTCCAATGAGCAGTTCTTC; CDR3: CASSLRFGGRGGSNEQFF
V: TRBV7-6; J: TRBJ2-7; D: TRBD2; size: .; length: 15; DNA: TGTGCCAGCAGCTCGGGGACTAGCGGCTCCTACGAGCAGTACTTC; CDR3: CASSSGTSGSYEQYF
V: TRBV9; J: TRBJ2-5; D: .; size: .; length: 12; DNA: TGTGCCAGCAGCCCGACGGACCTCCGCCAGTACTTC; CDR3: CASSPTDLRQYF
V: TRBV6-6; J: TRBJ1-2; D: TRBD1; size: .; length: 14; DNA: TGTGCCAGCAGTAGACAGGGGGCGAACTATGGCTACACCTTC; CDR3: CASSRQGANYGYTF
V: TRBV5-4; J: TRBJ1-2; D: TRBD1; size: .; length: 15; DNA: TGTGCCAGCACGCTTCAGGGGGCGGTTAACTATGGCTACACCTTC; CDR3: CASTLQGAVNYGYTF
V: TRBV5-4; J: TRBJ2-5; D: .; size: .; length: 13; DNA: TGTGCCAGCAGCCCTACGCGTACAGAGACCCAGTACTTC; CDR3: CASSPTRTETQYF
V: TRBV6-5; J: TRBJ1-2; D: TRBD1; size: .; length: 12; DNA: TGTGCCAGCAGAGGACAGGCCGGTGGCTACACCTTC; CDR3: CASRGQAGGYTF
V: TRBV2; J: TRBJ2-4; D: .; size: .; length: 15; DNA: TGTGCCACCTCCAGGGATAATCTAGCCAAAAACATTCAGTACTTC; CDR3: CATSRDNLAKNIQYF
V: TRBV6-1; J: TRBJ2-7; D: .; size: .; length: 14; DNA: TGTGCCAGCACCATAGGACAGAGCTCCTACGAGCAGTACTTC; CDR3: CASTIGQSSYEQYF
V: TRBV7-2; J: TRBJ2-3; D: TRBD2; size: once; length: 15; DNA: TGTGCCAGCAGCTTAAGAGCGGGGGCCACAGATACGCAGTATTTT; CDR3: CASSLRAGATDTQYF
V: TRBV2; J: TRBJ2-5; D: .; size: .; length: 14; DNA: TGTGCCAGCAGCCCCCGACTAGTGGGAGAGACCCAGTACTTC; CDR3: CASSPRLVGETQYF
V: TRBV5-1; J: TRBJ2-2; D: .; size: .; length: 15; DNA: TGCGCCAGCAGCCCTGCGGGGTACCAAGCCGGGGAGCTGTTTTTT; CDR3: CASSPAGYQAGELFF
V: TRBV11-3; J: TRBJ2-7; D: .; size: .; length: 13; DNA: TGTGCCAGCAGCCGAGGACTTTCCTACGAGCAGTACTTC; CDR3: CASSRGLSYEQYF
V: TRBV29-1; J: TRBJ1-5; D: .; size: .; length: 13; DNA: TGCAGCGTGGGAAACGGGGATCATCAGCCCCAGCATTTT; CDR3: CSVGNGDHQPQHF
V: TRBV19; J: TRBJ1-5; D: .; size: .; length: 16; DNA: TGTGCCAGTAGGGAAAGGGGGGGCCTGGACAATCAGCCCCAGCATTTT; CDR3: CASRERGGLDNQPQHF
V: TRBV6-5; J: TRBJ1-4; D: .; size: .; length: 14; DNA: TGTGCCAGCAGTTACCGAAGTTCTGGTGAAAAACTGTTTTTT; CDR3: CASSYRSSGEKLFF
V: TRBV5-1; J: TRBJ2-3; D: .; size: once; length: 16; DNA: TGCGCCAGCAGCTTGGCCACGGGGCTTTCGGGAGATACGCAGTATTTT; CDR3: CASSLATGLSGDTQYF
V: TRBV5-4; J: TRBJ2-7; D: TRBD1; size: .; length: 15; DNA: TGTGCCAGCAGCTTGGGAGACAGGGCTGGCTACGAGCAGTACTTC; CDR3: CASSLGDRAGYEQYF
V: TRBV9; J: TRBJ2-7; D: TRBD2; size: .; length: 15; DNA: TGTGCCAGCAGCGTAGGGGGACTAGGCCGCTACGAGCAGTACTTC; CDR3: CASSVGGLGRYEQYF
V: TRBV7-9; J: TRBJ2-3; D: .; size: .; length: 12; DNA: TGTGCCAGCAGCTTGTATGAAGATACGCAGTATTTT; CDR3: CASSLYEDTQYF
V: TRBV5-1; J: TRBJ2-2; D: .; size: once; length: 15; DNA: TGCGCCAGCAGCTTGGCTAGGGTGAACACCGGGGAGCTGTTTTTT; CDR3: CASSLARVNTGELFF
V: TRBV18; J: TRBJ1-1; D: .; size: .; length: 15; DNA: TGTGCCAGCTCACCAGAAACAGGGTGGGCCACTGAAGCTTTCTTT; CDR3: CASSPETGWATEAFF
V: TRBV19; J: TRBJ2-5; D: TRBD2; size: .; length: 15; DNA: TGTGCCAGTAGCCGACTAGCTATGTACCAAGAGACCCAGTACTTC; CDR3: CASSRLAMYQETQYF
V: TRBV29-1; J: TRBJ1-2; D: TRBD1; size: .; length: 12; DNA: TGCAGCGTATTAAAGACAGGGCGCGGCTACACCTTC; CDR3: CSVLKTGRGYTF
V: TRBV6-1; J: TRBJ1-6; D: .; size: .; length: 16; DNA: TGTGCCAGCAGTGAAGCGCCTGTGACCCGGATTTCACCCCTCCACTTT; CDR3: CASSEAPVTRISPLHF
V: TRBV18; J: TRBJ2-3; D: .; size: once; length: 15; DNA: TGTGCCAGCTCACCTTCCGGCAGGGTAACAGATACGCAGTATTTT; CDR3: CASSPSGRVTDTQYF
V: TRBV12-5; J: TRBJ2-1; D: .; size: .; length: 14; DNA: TGTGCTAGTGGCCCCCAAACCTCTCAGGGTGAGCAGTTCTTC; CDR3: CASGPQTSQGEQFF
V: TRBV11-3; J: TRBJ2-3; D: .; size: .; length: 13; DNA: TGTGCCAGCAGCTTAGGTGCCACAGATACGCAGTATTTT; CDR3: CASSLGATDTQYF
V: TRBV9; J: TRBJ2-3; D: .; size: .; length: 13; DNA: TGTGCCAGCAGCCCCATGGGCTCGGGCACGCAGTATTTT; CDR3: CASSPMGSGTQYF
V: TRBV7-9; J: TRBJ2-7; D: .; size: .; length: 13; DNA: TGTGCCAGCAGCTTATCCGGCTCCTACGAGCAGTACTTC; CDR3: CASSLSGSYEQYF
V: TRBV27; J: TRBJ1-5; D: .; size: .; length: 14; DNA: TGTGCCAGCAGTTTATTGGGGGAGAATCAGCCCCAGCATTTT; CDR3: CASSLLGENQPQHF
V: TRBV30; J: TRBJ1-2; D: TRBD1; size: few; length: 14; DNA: TGTGCCTGGGACCACGGCAGGGGGGCCTATGGCTACACCTTC; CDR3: CAWDHGRGAYGYTF
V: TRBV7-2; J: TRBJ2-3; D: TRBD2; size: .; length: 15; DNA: TGTGCCAGCAGCTTACGCGGGAGGCCCACAGATACGCAGTATTTT; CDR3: CASSLRGRPTDTQYF
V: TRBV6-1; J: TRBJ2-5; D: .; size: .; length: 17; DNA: TGTGCCAGCAGTGCGCTGGGGGGGCCGAGATTCCAAGAGACCCAGTACTTC; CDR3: CASSALGGPRFQETQYF
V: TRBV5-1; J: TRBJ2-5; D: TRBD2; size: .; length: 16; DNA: TGCGCCAGCAACCTGGCACCAGCGGGAACCAAAGAGACCCAGTACTTC; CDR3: CASNLAPAGTKETQYF
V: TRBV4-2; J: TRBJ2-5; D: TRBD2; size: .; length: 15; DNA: TGTGCCAGCGGAACCGGGACTATGCTTGAAGAGACCCAGTACTTC; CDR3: CASGTGTMLEETQYF
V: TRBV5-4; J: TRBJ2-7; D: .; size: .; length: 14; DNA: TGTGCCAGCAGCTTGGATCGCGGACCCTACGAGCAGTACTTC; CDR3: CASSLDRGPYEQYF